This passage covers 10 T cell receptor beta chains from one sample sequenced in a study of blood T cell repertoires in COVID-19. Sequencing was performed with immunoSEQ multiplex PCR; in TCRdb, only in-frame clones are kept and a portion is missing. Of around 250,000 clones detected, approximately 90% appear once; the ten largest clones hold over 2%. Sample: peripheral blood. These receptors all stem from a man aged 30-40 years who had recovered from COVID-19.

The chain recombines TRBV9 with TRBJ1-2, with D perhaps TRBD1 (5 bases). This CDR3 is 13 amino acids long. V dropped 0 bases and J dropped 8 bases, with 11 bases sitting between them. Per germline, CDR1 SGDLS and CDR2 YYNGEE. The CDR3 DNA follows: TGTGCCAGCAGCGTAGTGGAAAGGGGAGGCTACACCTTC. As protein: CASSVVERGGYTF.

The J gene is TRBJ1-2, the V gene TRBV7-8; D may be TRBD1 (5 bases). CDR1 and CDR2 (germline): SGHVS, FQNEAQ. The CDR3 is 14 residues long. Trimming cost V 5 bases and J 4 bases, with 14 bases left between them. The CDR3 sequence is CASSPTATFYGYTF. The CDR3 DNA reads as TGTGCCAGCAGCCCGACAGCTACCTTCTATGGCTACACCTTC.

This chain links TRBV5-5 with TRBJ2-7; no definite D call. The CDR3 extends over 13 amino acids. Germline CDR1 reads SGHKS; CDR2 reads YYEKEE (reference sequence). The V end was cut by 1 base, the J end by 5 bases, with 10 bases between. The CDR3 DNA sequence: TGTGCCAGCAGCTTGTATGGGCAGAACGAGCAGTACTTC. It yields the protein CASSLYGQNEQYF. Combining the CDR3 with reference TRBV5-5 and TRBJ2-7 gives the whole variable domain DAGVTQSPTHLIKTRGQQVTLRCSPISGHKSVSWYQQVLGQGPQFIFQYYEKEERGRGNFPDRFSARQFPNYSSELNVNALLLGDSALYLCASSLYGQNEQYFGPGTRLTVT.

The sample holds a few counts of this clone. The chain couples TRBV7-2 to TRBJ2-2, with D maybe TRBD2 (7 bases). CDR3 length: 15 residues. The germline V gene encodes CDR1 SGHTA and CDR2 FQGNSA. V was pared by 7 bases and J by 5 bases, with 17 bases between. DNA for the CDR3: TGTGCCAGCAACCGAAGGGGGGGTAGAACCGGGGAGCTGTTTTTT. Translation: CASNRRGGRTGELFF.

The gene calls are TRBV5-1 and TRBJ1-2; D not resolved. This CDR3 has 12 amino acids. The ends were cut back, 7 bases at V and 4 bases at J, with 11 bases in the middle. Germline CDR1 and CDR2: SGHRS and YFSETQ. CDR3 sequence reads: CASRLEGYGYTF. In DNA, the CDR3 is TGCGCCAGCCGACTTGAGGGCTATGGCTACACCTTC.

The chain links TRBV27 to TRBJ2-3, with 11 bases fitting TRBD2. The CDR3 length is 15 residues. Germline values: CDR1 MNHEY, CDR2 SMNVEV (reference sequence). The junction had 6 bases not matched to a gene; V was cut back by 8 bases and J by 2 bases. The CDR3 DNA is TGTGCCAGCCTTACTAGCGGGGGTACCACAGATACGCAGTATTTT. Its translation: CASLTSGGTTDTQYF.

This clone appeared a single time. The J gene is TRBJ1-1, the V gene TRBV5-1, with D tentatively TRBD1 (5 bases). The CDR3 spans 13 residues. V gave up 4 bases and J gave up 5 bases, with 12 bases separating them. CDR1 is SGHRS, CDR2 YFSETQ, per germline. The CDR3 sequence: CASSQTGYTEAFF. CDR3 coding DNA: TGCGCCAGCAGCCAAACAGGTTATACTGAAGCTTTCTTT.

The rearrangement joins TRBV7-9 to TRBJ1-5; D remains unclear. Trimming left V 6 bases short and J 6 bases short, with 18 bases between. The length of the CDR3 is 15 residues. Looked up from germline, CDR1 is SEHNR and CDR2 is FQNEAQ (reference sequence). The CDR3 spells CASSSPGEGPQPQHF. The CDR3 bases are TGTGCCAGCAGTTCCCCGGGAGAGGGCCCTCAGCCCCAGCATTTT.

The V gene is TRBV13, the J gene TRBJ1-1; 8 bases match TRBD1. Trimming at V came to 7 bases and at J to 8 bases, leaving 12 bases not matched to a gene. The CDR3 has 14 amino acids. The germline V gene encodes CDR1 PRHDT and CDR2 FYEKMQ (reference sequence). The CDR3 loop reads CASKRKGTGDEAFF. CDR3 coding DNA: TGTGCCAGCAAAAGGAAGGGGACAGGCGACGAAGCTTTCTTT.

The chain carries TRBV10-1 and TRBJ1-2, with D perhaps TRBD1 (6 bases). Trimming left V 2 bases short and J 0 bases short, with 19 bases between. Germline CDR1 reads WNHNN; CDR2 reads SYGVQD (reference sequence). This CDR3 is built from 18 residues. The CDR3 DNA reads as TGCGCCAGCAGTGAGGGTTCTACAGGGAAAAGGACTAACTATGGCTACACCTTC. Translating it yields CASSEGSTGKRTNYGYTF.